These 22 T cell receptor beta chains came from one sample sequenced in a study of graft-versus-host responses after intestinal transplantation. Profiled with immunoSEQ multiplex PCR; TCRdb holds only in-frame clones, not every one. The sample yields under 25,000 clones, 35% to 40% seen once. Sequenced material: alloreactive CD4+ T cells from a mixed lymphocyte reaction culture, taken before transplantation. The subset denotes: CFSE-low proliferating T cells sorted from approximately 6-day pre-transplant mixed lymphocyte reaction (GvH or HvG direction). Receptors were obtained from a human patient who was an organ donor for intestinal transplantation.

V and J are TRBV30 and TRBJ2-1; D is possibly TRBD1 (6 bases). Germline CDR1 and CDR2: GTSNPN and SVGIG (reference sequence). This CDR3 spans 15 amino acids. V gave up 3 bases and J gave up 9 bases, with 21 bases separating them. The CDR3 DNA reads TGTGCCTGGAGCGCCCTTGGGACACAGCGAACTGAGCAGTTCTTC. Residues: CAWSALGTQRTEQFF. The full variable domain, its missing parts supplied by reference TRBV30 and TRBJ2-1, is SQTIHQWPATLVQPVGSPLSLECTVEGTSNPNLYWYRQAAGRGLQLLFYSVGIGQISSEVPQNLSASRPQDRQFILSSKKLLLSDSGFYLCAWSALGTQRTEQFFGPGTRLTVL.

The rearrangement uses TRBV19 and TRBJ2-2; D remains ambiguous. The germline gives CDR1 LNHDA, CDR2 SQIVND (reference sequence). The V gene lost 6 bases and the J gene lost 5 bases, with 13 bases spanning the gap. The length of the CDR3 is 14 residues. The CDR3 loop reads CASRPTKNTGELFF. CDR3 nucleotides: TGTGCCAGTAGACCCACTAAAAATACCGGGGAGCTGTTTTTT.

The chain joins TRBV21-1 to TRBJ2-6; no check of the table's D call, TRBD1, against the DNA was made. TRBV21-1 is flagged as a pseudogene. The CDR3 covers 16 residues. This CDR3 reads CASSIGRVHGANVLTF. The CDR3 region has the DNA TGTGCCAGCAGCATAGGCAGGGTCCATGGGGCCAACGTCCTGACTTTC.

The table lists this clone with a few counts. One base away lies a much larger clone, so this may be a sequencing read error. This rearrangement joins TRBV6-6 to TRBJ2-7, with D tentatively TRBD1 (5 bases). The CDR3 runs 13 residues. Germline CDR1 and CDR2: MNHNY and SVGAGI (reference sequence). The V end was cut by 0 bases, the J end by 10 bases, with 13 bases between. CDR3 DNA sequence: TGTGCCAGCAGTTACTCGGCGGCAGGGTTTCAGTACTTC. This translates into CASSYSAAGFQYF.

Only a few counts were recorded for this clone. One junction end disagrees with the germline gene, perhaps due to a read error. The CDR3 sequence: CASSQGTGGYEQYF. CDR3 nucleotide sequence: TGCGCCAGCAGCCAAGGGACAGGGGGCTACGAGCAGTACTTC. This chain uses TRBV7-2 with TRBJ2-7; 11 nucleotides match TRBD1. Germline CDR1 and CDR2: SGHTA and FQGNSA. The length of the CDR3 is 14 residues.

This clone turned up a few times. CDR3 sequence: CASSPPTGQETQYF. In DNA, the CDR3 is TGTGCCAGCTCACCACCTACGGGGCAAGAGACCCAGTACTTC. This chain connects TRBV18 to TRBJ2-5; D is possibly TRBD2 (5 bases). The CDR3 loop spans 14 amino acids. Germline CDR1 KGHSH, CDR2 LQKENI. The V end was cut by 0 bases, the J end by 2 bases, with 7 bases between. The full variable domain, its missing parts supplied by reference TRBV18 and TRBJ2-5, is NAGVMQNPRHLVRRRGQEARLRCSPMKGHSHVYWYRQLPEEGLKFMVYLQKENIIDESGMPKERFSAEFPKEGPSILRIQQVVRGDSAAYFCASSPPTGQETQYFGPGTRLLVL.

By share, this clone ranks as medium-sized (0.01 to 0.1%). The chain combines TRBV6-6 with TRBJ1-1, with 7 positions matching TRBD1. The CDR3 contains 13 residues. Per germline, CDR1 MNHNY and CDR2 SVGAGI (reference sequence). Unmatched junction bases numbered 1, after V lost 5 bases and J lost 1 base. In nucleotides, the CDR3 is TGTGCCAGCAGTAGGACAGGGAACACTGAAGCTTTCTTT. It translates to CASSRTGNTEAFF.

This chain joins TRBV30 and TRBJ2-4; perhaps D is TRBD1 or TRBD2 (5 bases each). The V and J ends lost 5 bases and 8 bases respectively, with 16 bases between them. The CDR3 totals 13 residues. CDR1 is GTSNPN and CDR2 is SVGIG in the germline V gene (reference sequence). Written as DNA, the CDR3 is TGTGCCTGGGGCATGGGGGTCCCCCACATTCAGTACTTC. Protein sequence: CAWGMGVPHIQYF.

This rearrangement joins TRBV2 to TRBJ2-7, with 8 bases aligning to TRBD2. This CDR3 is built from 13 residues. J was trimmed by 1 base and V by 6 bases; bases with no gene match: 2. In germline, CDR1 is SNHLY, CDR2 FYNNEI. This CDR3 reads CASRREVSYEQYF. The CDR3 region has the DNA TGTGCCAGCAGGCGGGAGGTGTCCTACGAGCAGTACTTC.

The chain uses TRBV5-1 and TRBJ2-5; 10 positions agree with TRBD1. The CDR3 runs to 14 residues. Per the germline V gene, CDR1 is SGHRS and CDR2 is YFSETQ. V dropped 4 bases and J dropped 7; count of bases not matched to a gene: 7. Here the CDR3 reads CASSPGTGEGTQYF. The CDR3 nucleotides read TGCGCCAGCAGCCCAGGGACAGGGGAGGGGACCCAGTACTTC.

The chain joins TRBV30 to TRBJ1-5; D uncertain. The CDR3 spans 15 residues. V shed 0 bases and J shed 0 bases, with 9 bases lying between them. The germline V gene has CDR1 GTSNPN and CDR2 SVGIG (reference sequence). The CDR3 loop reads CAWSVGINSNQPQHF. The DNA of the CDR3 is TGTGCCTGGAGTGTAGGTATCAATAGCAATCAGCCCCAGCATTTT.

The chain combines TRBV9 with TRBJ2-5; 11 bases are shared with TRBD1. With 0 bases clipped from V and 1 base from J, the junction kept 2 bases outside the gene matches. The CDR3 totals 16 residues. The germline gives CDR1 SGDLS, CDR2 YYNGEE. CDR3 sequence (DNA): TGTGCCAGCAGCGTAGCTGGACAGGGGGCCCAAGAGACCCAGTACTTC. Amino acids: CASSVAGQGAQETQYF.

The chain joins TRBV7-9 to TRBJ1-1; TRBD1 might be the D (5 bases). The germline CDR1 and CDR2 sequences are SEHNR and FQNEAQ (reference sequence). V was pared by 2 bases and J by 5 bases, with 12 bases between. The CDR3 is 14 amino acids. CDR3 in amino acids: CASSLLGDGTEAFF. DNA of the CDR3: TGTGCCAGCAGCTTATTAGGGGACGGGACTGAAGCTTTCTTT.

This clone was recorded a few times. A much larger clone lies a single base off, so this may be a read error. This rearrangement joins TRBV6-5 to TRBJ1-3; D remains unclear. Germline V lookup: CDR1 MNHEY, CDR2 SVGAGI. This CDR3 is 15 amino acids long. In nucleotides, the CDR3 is TGTTCCAGCAGTTACTCCGGGGATTCTGGAAACACCATATATTTT. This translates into CSSSYSGDSGNTIYF.

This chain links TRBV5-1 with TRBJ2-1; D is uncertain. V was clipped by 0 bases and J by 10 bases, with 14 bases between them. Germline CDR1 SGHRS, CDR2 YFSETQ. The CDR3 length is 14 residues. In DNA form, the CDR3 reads TGCGCCAGCAGCTTGGATGGTAGGGAACTCGAGCAGTTCTTC. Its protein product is CASSLDGRELEQFF.

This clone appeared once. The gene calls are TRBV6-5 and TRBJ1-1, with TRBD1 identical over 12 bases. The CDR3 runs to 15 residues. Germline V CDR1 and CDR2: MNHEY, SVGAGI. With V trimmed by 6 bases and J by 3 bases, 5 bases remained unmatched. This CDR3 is CASRGQGAGDTEAFF. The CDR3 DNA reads TGTGCCAGCAGGGGACAGGGGGCCGGAGACACTGAAGCTTTCTTT.

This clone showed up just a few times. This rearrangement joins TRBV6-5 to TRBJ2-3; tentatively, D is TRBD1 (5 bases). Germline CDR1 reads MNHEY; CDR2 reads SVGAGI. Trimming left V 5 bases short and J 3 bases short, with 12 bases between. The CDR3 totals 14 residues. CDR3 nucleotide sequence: TGTGCCAGCAGTGAAAGGGGCCTAACAGATACGCAGTATTTT. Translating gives CASSERGLTDTQYF.

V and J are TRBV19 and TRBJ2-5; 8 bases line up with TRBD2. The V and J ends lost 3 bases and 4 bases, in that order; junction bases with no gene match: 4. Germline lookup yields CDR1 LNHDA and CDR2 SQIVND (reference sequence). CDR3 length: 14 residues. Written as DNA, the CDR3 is TGTGCCAGTAGTATCACCAGCGGGAGAGAGACCCAGTACTTC. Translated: CASSITSGRETQYF.

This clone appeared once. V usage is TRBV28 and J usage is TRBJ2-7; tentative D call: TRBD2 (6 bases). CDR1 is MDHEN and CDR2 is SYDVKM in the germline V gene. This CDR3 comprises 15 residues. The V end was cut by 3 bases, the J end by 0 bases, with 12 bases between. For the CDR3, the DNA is TGTGCCAGCAGTTTCCCGGGGACTTTCTCCTACGAGCAGTACTTC. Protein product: CASSFPGTFSYEQYF. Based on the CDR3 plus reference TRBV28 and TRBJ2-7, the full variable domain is DVKVTQSSRYLVKRTGEKVFLECVQDMDHENMFWYRQDPGLGLRLIYFSYDVKMKEKGDIPEGYSVSREKKERFSLILESASTNQTSMYLCASSFPGTFSYEQYFGPGTRLTVT.

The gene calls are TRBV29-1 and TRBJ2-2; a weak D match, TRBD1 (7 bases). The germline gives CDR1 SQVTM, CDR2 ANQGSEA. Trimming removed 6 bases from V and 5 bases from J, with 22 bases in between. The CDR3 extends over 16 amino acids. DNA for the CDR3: TGCAGCGTCGCACCCAGGGGGGTTGGGCTAACCGGGGAGCTGTTTTTT. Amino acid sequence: CSVAPRGVGLTGELFF.

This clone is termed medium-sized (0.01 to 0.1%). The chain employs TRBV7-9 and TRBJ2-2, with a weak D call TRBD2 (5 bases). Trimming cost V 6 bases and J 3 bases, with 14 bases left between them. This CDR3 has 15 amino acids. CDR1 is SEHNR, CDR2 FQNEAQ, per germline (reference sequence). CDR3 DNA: TGTGCCAGCAGTCAAACGGCTAGCTACACCGGGGAGCTGTTTTTT. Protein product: CASSQTASYTGELFF.

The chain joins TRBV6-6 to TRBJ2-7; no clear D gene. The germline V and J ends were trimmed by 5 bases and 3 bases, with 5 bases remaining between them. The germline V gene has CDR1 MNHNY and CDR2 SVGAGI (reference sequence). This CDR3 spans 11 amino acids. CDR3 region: CASSGFYEQYF. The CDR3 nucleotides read TGTGCCAGCAGTGGTTTCTACGAGCAGTACTTC.